The present T cell receptor (beta chain) was sequenced within a study of prognosis after radiotherapy for stage I lung cancer. Two rounds of multiplex PCR amplified TCR beta CDR3 from genomic DNA. Individual primers that were specific to each TRBV and TRBJ gene served in first-round PCR. MiXCR, applied by TCRdb to the multiplex PCR reads, yields one record per CDR3 protein. The sample holds about 19,000 distinct CDR3 sequences, over 45% seen once. Sample share makes this clonotype medium-sized. Its antigen remains unknown. Study results and limitations: Tumor specificity of the expanded TCR clones was not determined.

Germline V gene sequence: CDR1 DFQATT, CDR2 SNEGSKA (reference sequence). The V end lost 2 bases, the J end lost 6 bases, and 14 bases lay between the germline ends. The CDR3 length is 14 residues. The TCR originated in a donor aged 50 or older with non-small cell lung cancer. Here the sequenced sample was PBMCs, taken before or after stereotactic body radiation therapy (not recorded which). This rearrangement joins TRBV20-1 to TRBJ2-1; either TRBD1 or TRBD2 may fit D (5 bases each). CDR3 in amino acids: CSARSLDGTNEQFF. The DNA of the CDR3 is TGCAGTGCTAGATCGCTGGATGGGACCAATGAGCAGTTCTTC.